The rows below give T cell receptor beta chains drawn from one sample of a study of shared clonotypes between healthy human individuals. Sequenced by immunoSEQ multiplex PCR; TCRdb stores in-frame clones only, minus some. The sample lists a few million clones; 90% to 95% were seen once. Material: naive CD4+ T cells from PBMCs. The source of these receptors is a man younger than 35 in good health. Some clones in this sample may be carry-over from other donors' samples. CDR3s include the opening cysteine and the closing phenylalanine or tryptophan. D genes are given only for firm matches. Rows give clone size only sometimes, using once, few, many, or a class for an expanded clone.

d_call	clone_size	j_call	v_call	cdr3_nt	cdr3_aa
-	-	TRBJ2-3	TRBV9	TGTGCCAGCAGCGTAGGGGGGAGGTGGAGCACAGATACGCAGTATTTT	CASSVGGRWSTDTQYF
TRBD2	-	TRBJ2-3	TRBV27	TGTGCCAGCAGTGGACTAGCGGCGCCATTTCCAGATACGCAGTATTTT	CASSGLAAPFPDTQYF
TRBD1	-	TRBJ1-5	TRBV7-9	TGTGCCAGCAGCTTGAACAGGGGGCCGGGCAATCAGCCCCAGCATTTT	CASSLNRGPGNQPQHF
-	-	TRBJ2-3	TRBV27	TGTGCCAGCAGCCGACAGAGCACAGATACGCAGTATTTT	CASSRQSTDTQYF
-	-	TRBJ2-1	TRBV5-1	TGCGCCAGCAGCCCCGACTCGCCCGTGGGCAATGAGCAGTTCTTC	CASSPDSPVGNEQFF
-	-	TRBJ2-1	TRBV6-1	TGTGCCAGCAGTGATGCGTCGGTAGCCACCAATGAGCAGTTCTTC	CASSDASVATNEQFF
-	-	TRBJ2-5	TRBV5-1	TGCGCCAGCAGCTTGGACACCAAAGAGACCCAGTACTTC	CASSLDTKETQYF
-	-	TRBJ2-7	TRBV18	TGTGCCAGCTCACCTCAGTCCGAGCAGTACTTC	CASSPQSEQYF
TRBD1	-	TRBJ1-1	TRBV7-6	TGTGCCAGCAGCTTATGGGACAGGGGCTCAGGGGAAGCTTTCTTT	CASSLWDRGSGEAFF
-	-	TRBJ1-1	TRBV5-1	TGCGCCAGCAGTAGGGGAGGCACTGAAGCTTTCTTT	CASSRGGTEAFF
-	-	TRBJ2-1	TRBV9	TGTGCCAGCAGCGTAGCGGGTAGCTTCTTCTACAATGAGCAGTTCTTC	CASSVAGSFFYNEQFF
TRBD1	-	TRBJ2-2	TRBV7-3	TGTGCCAGCAGCTTCCAGACAGGGGCCGTGGCCGGGGAGCTGTTTTTT	CASSFQTGAVAGELFF
TRBD2	-	TRBJ2-1	TRBV19	TGTGCCAGTAGTATAGTAGGCGGGAGTGCCTACAATGAGCAGTTCTTC	CASSIVGGSAYNEQFF
-	-	TRBJ2-7	TRBV21-1	TGTGCCAGCATCATACTCCCTGAGGGGACTCCGTACGAGCAGTACTTC	CASIILPEGTPYEQYF
-	-	TRBJ2-4	TRBV27	TGTGCCAGCAGTTTATTTGGGGGCGCGAACATTCAGTACTTC	CASSLFGGANIQYF
-	-	TRBJ2-5	TRBV5-4	TGTGCCAGCAGCTTAGGGGAGGTAGAGACCCAGTACTTC	CASSLGEVETQYF
-	-	TRBJ1-1	TRBV18	TGTGCCAGCTCCGCCGCGGGAGGGGCTGAAGCTTTCTTT	CASSAAGGAEAFF
-	-	TRBJ2-7	TRBV12-5	TGTGCTAGTGGTTTCGGGGAGAGCGAGCAGTACTTC	CASGFGESEQYF
-	-	TRBJ1-2	TRBV10-3	TGTGCCATCACCGAGGGGGGGTACGCCTATGGCTACACCTTC	CAITEGGYAYGYTF
-	-	TRBJ1-1	TRBV5-1	TGCGCCAGCAGGATAACGACAGAGAACACTGAAGCTTTCTTT	CASRITTENTEAFF
-	once	TRBJ2-1	TRBV19	TGTGCCAGCCGGGACGGAGGCTACAATGAGCAGTTCTTC	CASRDGGYNEQFF
TRBD1	-	TRBJ1-2	TRBV6-5	TGTGCCAGCAGTTACGTCTTGGGACAGGGTCTGTCTGGCTACACCTTC	CASSYVLGQGLSGYTF
TRBD2	few	TRBJ2-2	TRBV5-1	TGCGCCAGCAGCTTGGGGTCTAGCGGGAACACCGGGGAGCTGTTTTTT	CASSLGSSGNTGELFF